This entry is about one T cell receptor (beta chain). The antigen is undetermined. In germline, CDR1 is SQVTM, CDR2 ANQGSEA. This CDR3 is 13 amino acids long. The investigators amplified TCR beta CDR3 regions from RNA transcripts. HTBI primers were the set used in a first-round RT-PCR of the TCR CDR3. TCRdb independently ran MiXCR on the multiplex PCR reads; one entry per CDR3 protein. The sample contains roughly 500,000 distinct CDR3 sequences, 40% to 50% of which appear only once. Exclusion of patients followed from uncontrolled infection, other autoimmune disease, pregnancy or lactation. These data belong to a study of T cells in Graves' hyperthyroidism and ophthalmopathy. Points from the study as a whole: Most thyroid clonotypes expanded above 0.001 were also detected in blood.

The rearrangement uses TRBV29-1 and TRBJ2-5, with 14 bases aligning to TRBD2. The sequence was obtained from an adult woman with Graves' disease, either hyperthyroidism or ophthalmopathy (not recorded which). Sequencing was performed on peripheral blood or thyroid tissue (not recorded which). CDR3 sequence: CSGTSGRKETQYF. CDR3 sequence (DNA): TGCAGTGGGACTAGCGGGAGAAAGGAGACCCAGTACTTC.